This is a list of T cell receptor beta chains from one sample in a study of early T cells in non-severe SARS-CoV-2 infection. TCRdb reprocessed the 5' RACE reads via MiXCR and lists one record per CDR3 protein. The sample holds almost 65,000 distinct CDR3 sequences, around 4.9% seen once. Sequencing input: whole blood. All receptors come from an adult who was a healthcare worker with PCR-confirmed SARS-CoV-2 infection or an uninfected control (not recorded which). The CDR3 runs from the conserved cysteine through the conserved F or W. Fields, in order: CDR3 length, D gene, clone size, J gene, V gene, CDR3 DNA, CDR3 protein. A D gene is named only where the DNA matches it firmly. Some rows mark clone size as missing; the rest say once, few, many or name a class of expanded clone.

>12|.|many|TRBJ2-3|TRBV12-3/TRBV12-4
TGTGCCAGCAGATCAGTGGCAGATACGCAGTATTTT
CASRSVADTQYF
>14|.|few|TRBJ2-1|TRBV20-1
TGCAGTGCTCCCCGGGACCTCTCCTACAATGAGCAGTTCTTC
CSAPRDLSYNEQFF
>16|TRBD2|.|TRBJ2-7|TRBV20-1
TGCAGTGCTACTGAGGGACTAGCGGGAAGTCACTACGAGCAGTACTTC
CSATEGLAGSHYEQYF
>13|.|many|TRBJ2-4|TRBV5-4
TGTGCCAGCAGCTCGGGATACAAAAACATTCAGTACTTC
CASSSGYKNIQYF
>14|.|few|TRBJ2-2|TRBV19
TGTGCCAGTAGTACAGGACTTAACACCGGGGAGCTGTTTTTT
CASSTGLNTGELFF
>16|.|few|TRBJ2-1|TRBV6-2/TRBV6-3
TGTGCCAGCAGTTTCTCCCCCCAGTGGGGGCTAAATGAGCAGTTCTTC
CASSFSPQWGLNEQFF
>16|.|few|TRBJ2-1|TRBV29-1
TGCAGCGCCTGGACAGATCCTCAAAGCTCCTACAATGAGCAGTTCTTC
CSAWTDPQSSYNEQFF
>14|TRBD1|many|TRBJ2-7|TRBV7-2
TGTGCCAGCAGCACGGGGGACAGGTACTACGAGCAGTACTTC
CASSTGDRYYEQYF
>11|.|many|TRBJ2-1|TRBV29-1
TGCAGCGTTGAGCGGCTCAATGAGCAGTTCTTC
CSVERLNEQFF
>15|TRBD2|many|TRBJ2-4|TRBV20-1
TGCAGTGCTAGAGATGAGACTAGCGGGGAAAACATTCAGTACTTC
CSARDETSGENIQYF
>16|.|few|TRBJ1-1|TRBV12-3/TRBV12-4
TGTGCCAGCACTCCGGGACACCTTTTCATGAACACTGAAGCTTTCTTT
CASTPGHLFMNTEAFF
>13|TRBD1|.|TRBJ2-5|TRBV20-1
TGCAGTGCTAGGCTGACAGGGACGGAGACCCAGTACTTC
CSARLTGTETQYF
>15|.|many|TRBJ2-3|TRBV5-1
TGCGCCAGCAGCTTGCAGGGTGAGAGCACAGATACGCAGTATTTT
CASSLQGESTDTQYF
>18|TRBD2|many|TRBJ2-1|TRBV12-3/TRBV12-4
TGTGCCAGCAGTTTTGTTTGGACTAGCGTTAGCTCCTACAATGAGCAGTTCTTC
CASSFVWTSVSSYNEQFF
>14|TRBD1|.|TRBJ2-1|TRBV5-1
TGCGCCAGCAGCGAAGGACAGGGGGCCTATGAGCAGTTCTTC
CASSEGQGAYEQFF
>13|.|few|TRBJ2-7|TRBV3-1
TGTGCCAGCAGCCAGCGGGGATCCTACGAGCAGTACTTC
CASSQRGSYEQYF
>14|.|.|TRBJ1-1|TRBV20-1
TGCAGTGCTTCGGAGGACAGCCTGAACACTGAAGCTTTCTTT
CSASEDSLNTEAFF